These 27 T cell receptor beta chains originate from one sample sequenced in a study of shared clonotypes between healthy human individuals. This table comes from immunoSEQ multiplex PCR, and its TCRdb copy is limited to in-frame clones, with some not included. The data contain about 2.1 million clones, just under 95% of them singletons. Naive CD8 cells, CD45RO-negative and positively selected for CCR7, excluded terminally differentiated effector memory CD45RA+ cells. Sequencing was performed on naive CD8+ T cells from PBMCs. The receptors stem from a man aged 18 to 29 in good health. Some clones in this sample may be carry-over from other donors' samples.

The chain employs TRBV7-9 and TRBJ2-2; perhaps TRBD1 as D (5 bases). V was shortened by 1 base and J by 2 bases, with 11 bases between the two germline ends. In germline, CDR1 is SEHNR, CDR2 FQNEAQ (reference sequence). The CDR3 runs 16 residues. CDR3 region: CASSLVVRANTGELFF. The DNA for the CDR3 is TGTGCCAGCAGCTTAGTTGTCAGGGCTAACACCGGGGAGCTGTTTTTT.

The chain's CDR3 is CASSLTGYSSLYGYTF. CDR3 nucleotide sequence: TGTGCCAGCAGTCTTACAGGGTATAGCTCCCTCTATGGCTACACCTTC. The rearrangement joins TRBV27 to TRBJ1-2, with D possibly matching TRBD1 (6 bases). CDR3 length: 16 amino acids. The V end was cut by 5 bases, the J end by 4 bases, with 20 bases between. Germline V gene data show CDR1 as MNHEY and CDR2 as SMNVEV (reference sequence).

This rearrangement joins TRBV2 to TRBJ2-3; D gene ambiguous. V was pared by 3 bases and J by 2 bases, with 15 bases between. The CDR3 consists of 16 residues. Per germline, CDR1 SNHLY and CDR2 FYNNEI. CDR3 nucleotides: TGTGCCAGCAGTGATTTGTATCTAGTCTCCACAGATACGCAGTATTTT. It yields the protein CASSDLYLVSTDTQYF.

The rearrangement links TRBV7-9 to TRBJ2-7, with TRBD2 identical over 7 bases. Looked up from germline, CDR1 is SEHNR and CDR2 is FQNEAQ (reference sequence). The V and J ends lost 1 base and 3 bases, in that order; junction bases with no gene match: 9. The CDR3 covers 16 residues. This chain's CDR3 is CASSLVVAGDNYEQYF. Here the CDR3 DNA reads TGTGCCAGCAGCTTAGTTGTTGCGGGAGACAACTACGAGCAGTACTTC.

The J gene is TRBJ1-2, the V gene TRBV5-1, with a tentative D call TRBD1 (5 bases). V was clipped by 0 bases and J by 8 bases, with 14 bases between them. This CDR3 contains 14 residues. Germline V gene sequence: CDR1 SGHRS, CDR2 YFSETQ. CDR3: CASSLVGTREGYTF. CDR3 bases: TGCGCCAGCAGCTTGGTTGGGACTCGGGAAGGCTACACCTTC.

The sample holds one count of this clone. The genes are TRBV27 and TRBJ1-5; unclear D gene. The CDR3 has 17 residues. With 5 bases removed from V and 0 bases from J, the gap between germline ends came to 17 bases. Germline V gene data show CDR1 as MNHEY and CDR2 as SMNVEV (reference sequence). The CDR3 nucleotides are TGTGCCAGCAGTCCTCGGGTTGGGCCGTATAGCAATCAGCCCCAGCATTTT. Its protein product is CASSPRVGPYSNQPQHF.

This sequence joins TRBV11-3 and TRBJ2-7; no clear D. This CDR3 spans 15 amino acids. Germline V gene data show CDR1 as SGHNT and CDR2 as YENEEA. Trimming left V 1 base short and J 0 bases short, with 10 bases between. The CDR3 nucleotides read TGTGCCAGCAGCTTAGGTTCGGCCTCCTCCTACGAGCAGTACTTC. Its protein product is CASSLGSASSYEQYF.

This chain uses TRBV14 with TRBJ1-1; 10 positions match TRBD1. Germline V lookup: CDR1 SGHDN, CDR2 FVKESK. CDR3 length: 18 amino acids. The V and J ends lost 0 bases and 1 base, in that order; junction bases with no gene match: 8. The CDR3 spells CASSQDLTGGAKNTEAFF. CDR3 nucleotides: TGTGCCAGCAGCCAAGATCTGACAGGGGGCGCGAAGAACACTGAAGCTTTCTTT.

The rearrangement uses TRBV5-1 and TRBJ1-1; no clear D. The CDR3 sequence is 15 residues long. The V end was cut by 0 bases, the J end by 3 bases, with 12 bases between. CDR1 is SGHRS, CDR2 YFSETQ, per germline. The CDR3 DNA follows: TGCGCCAGCAGCTTGGTGGGAGGGCGGGACACTGAAGCTTTCTTT. Residues: CASSLVGGRDTEAFF.

This chain connects TRBV28 to TRBJ2-1, with 10 bases matching TRBD2. V shed 5 bases and J 5 bases; nucleotides not matched to a gene: 6. Germline V gene sequence: CDR1 MDHEN, CDR2 SYDVKM. The CDR3 covers 15 residues. CDR3 sequence reads: CASSLQREGDNEQFF. The CDR3 DNA sequence: TGTGCCAGCAGTCTTCAGCGGGAGGGGGACAATGAGCAGTTCTTC.

V usage is TRBV27 and J usage is TRBJ2-3; the D gene is possibly TRBD2 (7 bases). V was cut by 6 bases and J by 3 bases, with 19 bases left in between. CDR1 is MNHEY, CDR2 SMNVEV, per germline (reference sequence). The CDR3 contains 16 residues. Here the CDR3 DNA reads TGTGCCAGCAGCCTAGGGGGGGAGGGCCTTACAGATACGCAGTATTTT. This encodes CASSLGGEGLTDTQYF.

The rearrangement links TRBV5-6 to TRBJ1-5, with 11 bases identical to TRBD1. The CDR3 is made up of 15 amino acids. Germline V CDR1 and CDR2: SGHDT, YYEEEE. J gave up 7 bases and V 1 base, and 4 bases lay outside the gene matches. CDR3 sequence: CASSLIGTGGQPQHF. DNA of the CDR3: TGTGCCAGCAGCTTGATTGGGACAGGGGGACAGCCCCAGCATTTT.

The chain carries TRBV27 and TRBJ1-1; the D is unclear. V shed 4 bases and J shed 0 bases, with 9 bases lying between them. Germline assignment: CDR1 MNHEY and CDR2 SMNVEV (reference sequence). This CDR3 comprises 14 residues. CDR3 sequence reads: CASSSDLMNTEAFF. The CDR3 DNA reads as TGTGCCAGCAGTTCGGACCTCATGAACACTGAAGCTTTCTTT.

CDR3 sequence (DNA): TGTGCCAGCGATACAAGGGTGGGCTCGCGGTCATACGAGCAGTACTTC. This sequence encodes CASDTRVGSRSYEQYF. The chain uses TRBV28 and TRBJ2-7; D gene uncertain. The V and J ends lost 8 bases and 4 bases respectively, with 24 bases between them. The CDR3 is made up of 16 amino acids. Germline V gives CDR1 MDHEN, CDR2 SYDVKM.

In DNA form, the CDR3 reads TGCAGCGGCTCTACTCAGGGAGGTGGGACTGAAGCTTTCTTT. Protein sequence: CSGSTQGGGTEAFF. V is TRBV29-1 and J is TRBJ1-1, with a weak D call TRBD1 (5 bases). CDR3 size: 14 residues. CDR1 and CDR2 (germline): SQVTM, ANQGSEA. V lost 7 bases and J lost 5, with 20 bases in between.

The CDR3: CASSLGQDNSPLHF. The DNA of the CDR3 is TGTGCCAGCAGCTTGGGTCAGGATAATTCACCCCTCCACTTT. This chain connects TRBV5-6 to TRBJ1-6; no clear D gene. The CDR3 has 14 amino acids. Germline loops: CDR1 SGHDT, CDR2 YYEEEE. V gave up 0 bases and J gave up 5 bases, with 6 bases separating them.

On this clone: Other DNA sequences from this sample encode an identical CDR3 as well. The CDR3 loop is CASSYSRQGITDTQYF. DNA for the CDR3: TGTGCCAGCAGTTACAGTCGGCAGGGTATCACAGATACGCAGTATTTT. This chain joins TRBV6-6 and TRBJ2-3, with D possibly TRBD1 on 5 matching bases. Germline-derived CDR1 and CDR2 are MNHNY and SVGAGI (reference sequence). The V end was cut by 2 bases, the J end by 2 bases, with 14 bases between. The CDR3 is made up of 16 amino acids.

This sequence joins TRBV6-5 and TRBJ2-6; the D gene is possibly TRBD2 (5 bases). CDR1 is MNHEY, CDR2 SVGAGI, per germline. The CDR3 is 15 residues long. V gave up 0 bases and J gave up 6 bases, with 9 bases separating them. CDR3 residues: CASSYSEGEANVLTF. In DNA, the CDR3 is TGTGCCAGCAGTTACTCAGAGGGTGAGGCCAACGTCCTGACTTTC.

CDR3 DNA: TGTGCCAGCAGAGACAGCAACTATGGCTACACCTTC. This gives the protein CASRDSNYGYTF. The J gene is TRBJ1-2, the V gene TRBV6-1; TRBD1 is a possible D gene (5 bases). Trimming pared 6 bases from V and 2 bases from J, leaving 7 bases between. CDR3 size: 12 residues. Germline CDR1 MNHNS, CDR2 SASEGT.

CDR3 in amino acids: CASSYGLLNTEAFF. In nucleotides, the CDR3 is TGTGCCAGCAGCTACGGGCTCCTGAACACTGAAGCTTTCTTT. The chain employs TRBV11-2 and TRBJ1-1; no clear D gene. This CDR3 has 14 amino acids. V was trimmed by 4 bases and J by 0 bases, leaving 9 bases between them. Germline loops: CDR1 SGHAT, CDR2 FQNNGV.

CDR3 nucleotide sequence: TGTGCCAGCAGTGACTCAGGGGGGTGGGATGAGCAGTTCTTC. The encoded protein is CASSDSGGWDEQFF. J is TRBJ2-1 and V is TRBV6-4; D is tentatively TRBD1 or TRBD2 (6 bases each). Germline V gene sequence: CDR1 MRHNA, CDR2 SNTAGT. V was cut by 0 bases and J by 8 bases, with 11 bases left in between. CDR3 length equals 14 residues.

V gene TRBV28 combines with J gene TRBJ1-2; no clear D. CDR3 length equals 15 residues. Germline CDR1 MDHEN, CDR2 SYDVKM. The V gene lost 6 bases and the J gene lost 1 base, with 15 bases spanning the gap. The CDR3 protein is CASSTPKEDNYGYTF. Here the CDR3 DNA reads TGTGCCAGCAGCACCCCCAAGGAGGATAACTATGGCTACACCTTC.

V and J are TRBV2 and TRBJ1-5; no firm D call. The CDR3 extends over 16 amino acids. V shed 0 bases and J shed 0 bases, with 9 bases lying between them. Looked up from germline, CDR1 is SNHLY and CDR2 is FYNNEI. This chain's CDR3 is CASSEAGGYSNQPQHF. The CDR3, as DNA: TGTGCCAGCAGTGAAGCGGGAGGGTATAGCAATCAGCCCCAGCATTTT.

This clone was observed a few times. The J gene is TRBJ2-2, the V gene TRBV9; perhaps TRBD1 as D (6 bases). V was pared by 7 bases and J by 1 base, with 8 bases between. The CDR3 runs to 13 residues. CDR1 SGDLS and CDR2 YYNGEE come from the germline V gene. The CDR3 region is CASATGNTGELFF. Written as DNA, the CDR3 is TGTGCCAGCGCGACAGGGAACACCGGGGAGCTGTTTTTT.

This chain joins TRBV9 and TRBJ2-7; 7 nucleotides agree with TRBD2. Germline loops: CDR1 SGDLS, CDR2 YYNGEE. The ends lost 5 bases at V and 4 bases at J; junction bases unmatched: 15. The CDR3 loop spans 16 amino acids. The CDR3: CASSPGWGGDGYEQYF. CDR3 coding DNA: TGTGCCAGCAGTCCAGGCTGGGGGGGGGACGGATACGAGCAGTACTTC.

This clone was seen a single time. This chain connects TRBV11-2 to TRBJ2-7, with D possibly being TRBD1 or TRBD2 (5 bases each). CDR3 length: 15 amino acids. V was shortened by 5 bases and J by 2 bases, with 16 bases between the two germline ends. Germline CDR1 SGHAT, CDR2 FQNNGV. CDR3 residues: CASSPGAVQPYEQYF. The CDR3 coding sequence is TGTGCCAGCAGCCCCGGGGCCGTACAGCCCTACGAGCAGTACTTC. The variable domain in full, with the rest retrieved from reference TRBV11-2 and TRBJ2-7, is EAGVAQSPRYKIIEKRQSVAFWCNPISGHATLYWYQQILGQGPKLLIQFQNNGVVDDSQLPKDRFSAERLKGVDSTLKIQPAKLEDSAVYLCASSPGAVQPYEQYFGPGTRLTVT.

The V gene is TRBV7-6, the J gene TRBJ1-2, with D unresolved. V was clipped by 5 bases and J by 7 bases, with 11 bases between them. Germline V gene data show CDR1 as SGHVS and CDR2 as FNYEAQ. The CDR3 runs 12 residues. The CDR3 nucleotides read TGTGCCAGCAGCCGTGGTGACGGTGGCTACACCTTC. The encoded protein is CASSRGDGGYTF.